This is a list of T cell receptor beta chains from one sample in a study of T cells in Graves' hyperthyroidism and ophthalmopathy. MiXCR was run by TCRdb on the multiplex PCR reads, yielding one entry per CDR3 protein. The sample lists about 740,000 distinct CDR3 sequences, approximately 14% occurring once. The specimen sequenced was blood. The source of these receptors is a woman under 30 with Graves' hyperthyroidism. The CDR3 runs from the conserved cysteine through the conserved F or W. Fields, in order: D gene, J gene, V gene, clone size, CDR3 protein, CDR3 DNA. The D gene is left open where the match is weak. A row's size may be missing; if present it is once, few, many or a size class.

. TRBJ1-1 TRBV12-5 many CASGLVLQGNTEAFF TGTGCTAGTGGTTTGGTACTACAGGGAAACACTGAAGCTTTCTTT
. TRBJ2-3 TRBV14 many CASSPNGASLSTDTQYF TGTGCCAGCAGCCCCAACGGGGCTAGCCTAAGCACAGATACGCAGTATTTT
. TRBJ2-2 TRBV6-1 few CASSFWGDSNTGELFF TGTGCCAGCAGTTTCTGGGGGGATTCGAACACCGGGGAGCTGTTTTTT
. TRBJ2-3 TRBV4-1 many CASSQVLNAGAPTDTQYF TGCGCCAGCAGCCAAGTCTTAAATGCGGGGGCCCCCACAGATACGCAGTATTTT
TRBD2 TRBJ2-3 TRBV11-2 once CASSVSGRDGDTQYF TGTGCCAGCAGCGTTAGCGGGAGGGATGGAGATACGCAGTATTTT
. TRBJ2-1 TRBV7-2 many CASSPAFRRGASSYNEQFF TGTGCCAGCAGCCCCGCCTTCCGCAGGGGCGCGAGCTCCTACAATGAGCAGTTCTTC
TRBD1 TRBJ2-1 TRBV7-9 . CASSSWTGAYNEQFF TGTGCCAGCAGCTCGTGGACAGGGGCCTACAATGAGCAGTTCTTC
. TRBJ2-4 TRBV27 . CASSLFAKNIQYF TGTGCCAGCAGTTTATTCGCCAAAAACATTCAGTACTTC
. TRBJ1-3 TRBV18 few CASSPMDPGSGNTIYF TGTGCCAGCTCACCAATGGACCCAGGCTCTGGAAACACCATATATTTT
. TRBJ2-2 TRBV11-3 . CASSLVAATGELFF TGTGCCAGCAGCTTAGTGGCCGCCACCGGGGAGCTGTTTTTT
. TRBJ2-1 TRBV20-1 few CSARGFGVPPKSYNEQFF TGCAGTGCTAGAGGTTTTGGGGTCCCACCTAAGTCCTACAATGAGCAGTTCTTC
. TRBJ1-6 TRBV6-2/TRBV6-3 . CARRSSYNSPLHF TGTGCCAGACGGAGCTCCTATAATTCACCCCTCCACTTT
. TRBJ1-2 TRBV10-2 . CASSSKRSYGYTF TGCGCCAGCAGTAGTAAGAGAAGTTATGGCTACACCTTC
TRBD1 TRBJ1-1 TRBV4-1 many CASSQETGKFGEAFF TGCGCCAGCAGCCAAGAGACAGGGAAGTTCGGTGAAGCTTTCTTT
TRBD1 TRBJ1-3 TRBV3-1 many CASSQVGGSSGNTIYF TGTGCCAGCAGCCAAGTAGGGGGCAGCTCTGGAAACACCATATATTTT